The entry below gives a single T cell receptor (beta chain) sequence along with its context. Its antigen is undetermined. Assay: immunoSEQ multiplex PCR; the TCRdb copy retains only in-frame clones and omits some. The sample holds roughly 75,000 clones; about 93% are singletons and the top ten take less than 2.5%. The CDR3 has 15 amino acids. Trimming took off 0 bases at V and 1 base at J, with 6 bases between the two ends. Germline V lookup: CDR1 ENHRY, CDR2 SYGVKD. The sample comes from a study of cytomegalovirus exposure and HLA in healthy donors. The study, taken as a whole, reports: While the bulk of TCR sequences proved rare, some public TCRs turned up in many donors. Through in vitro validation, a few CMV-associated chains were shown to be specific for CMV antigens. Accounts indicate the classifier identified cytomegalovirus status with strong specificity and sensitivity.

The rearrangement joins TRBV10-3 to TRBJ2-2; D might be TRBD1 (6 bases). The specimen was PBMCs. This clonotype was sampled from a woman under 30 in good health and CMV-seronegative. The CDR3 is CAISESGQNTGELFF. The CDR3, as DNA: TGTGCCATCAGTGAGTCGGGACAGAACACCGGGGAGCTGTTTTTT.